This TCR beta chain came from a study of blood T cell repertoires in COVID-19. On the study more broadly: PBMCs, B-cell-depleted T cells, or T cells were the source of the cDNA or gDNA that made up the material.

Original handling: Reference gene primer amplification gave nucleated cell count estimates. Generated by immunoSEQ multiplex PCR, the TCRdb table keeps only in-frame clones and is missing some. Clone size and V and J calls were adopted from that table, with D and trimming inferred from the DNA. The data contain 80,000 to 100,000 clones, approximately 86% of them singletons. V shed 8 bases and J shed 0 bases, with 7 bases lying between them. Germline CDR1 reads WNHNN; CDR2 reads SYGVQD (reference sequence). The CDR3 has 13 residues. Sequences were obtained from peripheral blood. This receptor was obtained from a man aged 50 or older with acute or convalescent COVID-19. This chain connects TRBV10-1 to TRBJ2-2; no reliable D call. In nucleotides, the CDR3 is TGCGCCAGCGGAGAAGCGAACACCGGGGAGCTGTTTTTT. Amino acids: CASGEANTGELFF.